A single sample is the source of the 24 T cell receptor beta chains below, sequenced in a study of cytomegalovirus exposure and HLA in healthy donors. The primer mix had 60 Vbeta and 13 Jbeta primers. Sequencing was performed with immunoSEQ multiplex PCR; in TCRdb, only in-frame clones are kept and a portion is missing. The sample lists a few hundred thousand clones; 80% to 90% were seen once. The sequenced sample consisted of PBMCs. The receptors were gathered from a man between 25 and 39 years old in good health and CMV-seronegative.

The chain couples TRBV27 to TRBJ2-7; D may be TRBD1 (6 bases). Trimming left V 3 bases short and J 7 bases short, with 10 bases between. Germline CDR1 is MNHEY and CDR2 is SMNVEV (reference sequence). CDR3 length equals 12 residues. The CDR3 DNA sequence: TGTGCCAGCAGTTTTGGGGGCAGGGAGCAGTACTTC. Translating it yields CASSFGGREQYF.

J is TRBJ2-7 and V is TRBV6-5; TRBD1 aligns across 8 bases. The ends lost 6 bases at V and 4 bases at J; junction bases unmatched: 5. The CDR3 covers 13 residues. Germline values: CDR1 MNHEY, CDR2 SVGAGI. The DNA of the CDR3 is TGTGCCAGCAGGGCAGGGGGCAAATACGAGCAGTACTTC. This sequence encodes CASRAGGKYEQYF.

This chain connects TRBV9 to TRBJ2-7; TRBD2 might be the D (6 bases). Trimming took 0 bases from V and 2 from J, leaving 12 bases between them. The CDR3 totals 15 residues. Per the germline V gene, CDR1 is SGDLS and CDR2 is YYNGEE. The CDR3 DNA follows: TGTGCCAGCAGCGTAGCTATAGGAGGGACCTACGAGCAGTACTTC. It translates to CASSVAIGGTYEQYF.

The V call is TRBV4-1, the J call TRBJ1-6; a possible D gene is TRBD1 (5 bases). Looked up from germline, CDR1 is MGHRA and CDR2 is YSYEKL. The CDR3 is 16 residues long. Trimming stripped 4 bases from V and 6 bases from J, with 16 bases between. The CDR3 spells CASSLLISGSNSPLHF. As DNA, the CDR3 is TGCGCCAGCAGCCTCCTGATATCAGGGTCTAATTCACCCCTCCACTTT.

The chain links TRBV7-9 to TRBJ1-4; 11 bases agree with TRBD1. Germline lookup yields CDR1 SEHNR and CDR2 FQNEAQ (reference sequence). The length of the CDR3 is 14 residues. V was clipped by 6 bases and J by 7 bases; unmatched bases: 4. The CDR3 sequence: CASRPGTGGEKLFF. In nucleotides, the CDR3 is TGTGCCAGCAGGCCCGGGACAGGGGGTGAAAAACTGTTTTTT.

The rearrangement uses TRBV19 and TRBJ1-3, with D perhaps TRBD1 (5 bases). There are 15 residues in the CDR3. In germline, CDR1 is LNHDA, CDR2 SQIVND (reference sequence). V lost 4 bases, J lost 0 bases, and 10 bases lay in between. The CDR3 loop is CASSKPTDSGNTIYF. The CDR3 DNA reads as TGTGCCAGTAGTAAGCCGACAGACTCTGGAAACACCATATATTTT.

The V gene is TRBV18, the J gene TRBJ1-3, with 9 bases aligning to TRBD1. Germline CDR1 is KGHSH and CDR2 is LQKENI. V dropped 3 bases and J dropped 4; count of bases not matched to a gene: 1. This CDR3 spans 14 amino acids. The CDR3 protein is CASSPGTGGNTIYF. CDR3 sequence (DNA): TGTGCCAGCTCACCGGGGACAGGGGGAAACACCATATATTTT.

The chain carries TRBV11-2 and TRBJ2-3; D perhaps matches TRBD2 (5 bases). V lost 3 bases and J 3 bases, leaving 10 bases between the germline ends. CDR1 is SGHAT, CDR2 FQNNGV, per germline. The length of the CDR3 is 14 residues. The CDR3 coding sequence is TGTGCCAGCAGCTTGGGAGCTCATACAGATACGCAGTATTTT. Its translation is CASSLGAHTDTQYF.

In this sample, this clone turned up a few times. The J gene is TRBJ1-6, the V gene TRBV5-4; D is perhaps TRBD1 (5 bases). Germline V gives CDR1 SGHNT, CDR2 YYREEE (reference sequence). The CDR3 length is 13 residues. V was shortened by 7 bases and J by 0 bases, with 5 bases between the two germline ends. CDR3 nucleotide sequence: TGTGCCAGCCAGGGCTCCTATAATTCACCCCTCCACTTT. Encoded protein: CASQGSYNSPLHF.

The rearrangement uses TRBV9 and TRBJ2-1; a weak D match, TRBD1 (8 bases). V was pared by 4 bases and J by 6 bases, with 26 bases between. The germline V gene encodes CDR1 SGDLS and CDR2 YYNGEE. CDR3 size: 18 residues. In nucleotides, the CDR3 is TGTGCCAGCAGCAAACAGGGGGGGGTTCCGTATCTGGGCAATGAGCAGTTCTTC. It codes for CASSKQGGVPYLGNEQFF.

This rearrangement joins TRBV25-1 to TRBJ1-1, with D possibly TRBD1 on 6 matching bases. CDR1 MGHDK and CDR2 SYGVNS come from the germline V gene. Trimming removed 8 bases from V and 0 bases from J, with 13 bases in between. This CDR3 comprises 14 residues. The DNA of the CDR3 is TGTGCCAGCGGTTTTGGGGGCTTGAACACTGAAGCTTTCTTT. Its translation is CASGFGGLNTEAFF.

This clone was observed a few times. This rearrangement joins TRBV6-5 to TRBJ1-2, with D tentatively TRBD1 (5 bases). Germline loops: CDR1 MNHEY, CDR2 SVGAGI. The CDR3 totals 12 residues. Trimming left V 6 bases short and J 6 bases short, with 11 bases between. The CDR3 sequence is CASRRDSNGYTF. The CDR3 nucleotides read TGTGCCAGCAGAAGGGACTCGAATGGCTACACCTTC.

This chain joins TRBV5-1 and TRBJ1-2; no clear D. Germline CDR1 is SGHRS and CDR2 is YFSETQ. CDR3 length: 14 amino acids. The ends were cut back, 0 bases at V and 2 bases at J, with 8 bases in the middle. Written as DNA, the CDR3 is TGCGCCAGCAGCTTGGAGCCTAAAAACTATGGCTACACCTTC. Protein sequence: CASSLEPKNYGYTF.

V gene TRBV2 combines with J gene TRBJ1-1, with D maybe TRBD1 (5 bases). Germline V gives CDR1 SNHLY, CDR2 FYNNEI. Deletions cut 4 bases from V and 4 bases from J, with 10 bases between. The CDR3 is 13 residues long. The DNA for the CDR3 is TGTGCCAGCAGTGGTCAGGGTAGCACTGAAGCTTTCTTT. This gives the protein CASSGQGSTEAFF.

The chain recombines TRBV7-3 with TRBJ2-2; 12 bases align to TRBD2. The V gene's germline CDR1 is SGHTA and CDR2 FQGTGA. CDR3 length equals 18 residues. J was trimmed by 7 bases and V by 4 bases; bases with no gene match: 13. The CDR3 DNA follows: TGTGCCAGCAGCTCCCGAAGCTCTAGCGGGGGGGCGGACGGGGAGCTGTTTTTT. The encoded protein is CASSSRSSSGGADGELFF.

This chain joins TRBV2 and TRBJ1-1; 7 nucleotides agree with TRBD1. With 7 bases clipped from V and 1 base from J, the junction kept 3 bases outside the gene matches. Germline V gene lookup returns CDR1 SNHLY and CDR2 FYNNEI. The CDR3 spans 13 residues. The CDR3 DNA reads as TGTGCCAGCAATGGACAGGAGAACACTGAAGCTTTCTTT. Protein: CASNGQENTEAFF.

J is TRBJ1-2 and V is TRBV7-9; no reliable D call. From germline, CDR1 is SEHNR and CDR2 FQNEAQ (reference sequence). The CDR3 is 14 amino acids. The V and J ends lost 5 bases and 4 bases respectively, with 14 bases between them. The CDR3 is CASSRTEPSYGYTF. CDR3 sequence (DNA): TGTGCCAGCAGCCGTACAGAGCCGAGCTATGGCTACACCTTC.

The chain carries TRBV7-2 and TRBJ2-7, with a weak D call TRBD1 (5 bases). Per the germline V gene, CDR1 is SGHTA and CDR2 is FQGNSA. Trimming stripped 2 bases from V and 5 bases from J, with 13 bases between. The CDR3 consists of 14 residues. CDR3: CASSLPQGLDEQYF. The CDR3 DNA reads TGTGCCAGCAGCTTACCTCAGGGTCTGGACGAGCAGTACTTC.

The rearrangement links TRBV5-6 to TRBJ2-2; a possible D gene is TRBD1 (6 bases). This CDR3 is built from 15 residues. Germline CDR1 reads SGHDT; CDR2 reads YYEEEE. The V gene lost 5 bases and the J gene lost 4 bases, with 15 bases spanning the gap. The CDR3 loop reads CASRTGQIGTGELFF. The CDR3 region has the DNA TGTGCCAGCAGAACGGGACAAATCGGCACCGGGGAGCTGTTTTTT.

This clone has a single count. V usage is TRBV4-1 and J usage is TRBJ2-7, with TRBD1 matching 9 bases. Germline V gene data show CDR1 as MGHRA and CDR2 as YSYEKL. Losses at the gene ends were 4 bases for V and 7 bases for J; bases not matched to a gene: 8. There are 14 residues in the CDR3. CDR3 residues: CASSPPQGAWEQYF. The CDR3 DNA follows: TGCGCCAGCAGCCCACCACAGGGGGCTTGGGAGCAGTACTTC.

There are a few counts of this clone. This rearrangement joins TRBV4-3 to TRBJ2-1, with a weak D call TRBD1 (7 bases). The CDR3 extends over 16 amino acids. Trimming took off 2 bases at V and 1 base at J, with 12 bases between the two ends. Germline values: CDR1 LGHNA, CDR2 YSLEER. The CDR3 nucleotides read TGCGCCAGCAGCCAAATCAGGGGGGTTTCCTACAATGAGCAGTTCTTC. Translation: CASSQIRGVSYNEQFF.

The chain has TRBV5-1 and TRBJ1-5; 10 bases fit TRBD1. This CDR3 has 19 amino acids. Per the germline V gene, CDR1 is SGHRS and CDR2 is YFSETQ. The V and J ends lost 5 bases and 0 bases, in that order; junction bases with no gene match: 14. CDR3 loop: CASSRGTGEVRDSNQPQHF. CDR3 in DNA: TGCGCCAGCAGTCGAGGGACAGGGGAAGTACGAGATAGCAATCAGCCCCAGCATTTT.

The rearrangement links TRBV27 to TRBJ2-5; D is unresolved. The CDR3 covers 15 residues. Trimming took off 5 bases at V and 1 base at J, with 14 bases between the two ends. Germline V gene sequence: CDR1 MNHEY, CDR2 SMNVEV (reference sequence). The CDR3 reads CASSPLTRIQETQYF. CDR3 DNA: TGTGCCAGCAGTCCCCTGACGCGGATCCAAGAGACCCAGTACTTC.

This clone was seen once. The rearrangement links TRBV7-3 to TRBJ2-1, with unresolved D. CDR1 and CDR2 (germline): SGHTA, FQGTGA. This CDR3 comprises 15 residues. V was trimmed by 2 bases and J by 0 bases, leaving 8 bases between them. CDR3 in DNA: TGTGCCAGCAGCTTATTTCCGAGCTCCTACAATGAGCAGTTCTTC. This encodes CASSLFPSSYNEQFF.